This T cell receptor (beta chain) was identified during a study of radiation and T cells in renal cell carcinoma. TCRdb's table, derived via immunoSEQ multiplex PCR, lists solely in-frame clones and lacks some. Counted here are roughly 14,000 clones, approximately 53% occurring once; the ten biggest clones make up 11%. The treatment denotes: treatment-naive control, cytoreductive nephrectomy. Treatment-naive patients without radiation supplied the control tumors at nephrectomy. Sequenced control tumors were from about a dozen males and a few females, median age roughly 60. The CDR3 is 16 residues long. J lost 5 bases, V lost 1 base, and 10 bases had no gene match. Germline CDR1 and CDR2: SQVTM and ANQGSEA. Overall study results and limits: Compared with controls, irradiated tumors had more, larger dominant CDR3 motifs. In nephrectomy-only tumors, top 100 clonotypes averaged approximately 40%, versus around 54% irradiated.

About this clone: Its target is unknown.

The chain uses TRBV29-1 and TRBJ2-1; 8 bases match TRBD2. This sample comprised tumor tissue, obtained from a patient whose treatment was nephrectomy without radiotherapy. This clonotype was sampled from a man aged 45-60 years with renal cell carcinoma. DNA of the CDR3: TGCAGCGTTGAAGGGTTAGGCGGGAGGTCCCACAATGAGCAGTTCTTC. This codes for CSVEGLGGRSHNEQFF.